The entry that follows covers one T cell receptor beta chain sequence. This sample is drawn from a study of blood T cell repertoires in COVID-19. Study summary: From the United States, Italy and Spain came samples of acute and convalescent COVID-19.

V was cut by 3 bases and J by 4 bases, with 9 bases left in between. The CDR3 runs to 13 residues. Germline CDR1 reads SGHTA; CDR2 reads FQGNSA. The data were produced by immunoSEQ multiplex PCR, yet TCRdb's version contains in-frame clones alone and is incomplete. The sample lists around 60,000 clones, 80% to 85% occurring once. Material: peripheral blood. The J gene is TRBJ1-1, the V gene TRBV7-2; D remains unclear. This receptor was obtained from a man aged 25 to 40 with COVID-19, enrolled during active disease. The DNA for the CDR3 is TGTGCCAGCAGCTTCCAGATTTCCACTGAAGCTTTCTTT. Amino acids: CASSFQISTEAFF. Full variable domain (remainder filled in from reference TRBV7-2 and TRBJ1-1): GAGVSQSPSNKVTEKGKDVELRCDPISGHTALYWYRQSLGQGLEFLIYFQGNSAPDKSGLPSDRFSAERTGGSVSTLTIQRTQQEDSAVYLCASSFQISTEAFFGQGTRLTVV.